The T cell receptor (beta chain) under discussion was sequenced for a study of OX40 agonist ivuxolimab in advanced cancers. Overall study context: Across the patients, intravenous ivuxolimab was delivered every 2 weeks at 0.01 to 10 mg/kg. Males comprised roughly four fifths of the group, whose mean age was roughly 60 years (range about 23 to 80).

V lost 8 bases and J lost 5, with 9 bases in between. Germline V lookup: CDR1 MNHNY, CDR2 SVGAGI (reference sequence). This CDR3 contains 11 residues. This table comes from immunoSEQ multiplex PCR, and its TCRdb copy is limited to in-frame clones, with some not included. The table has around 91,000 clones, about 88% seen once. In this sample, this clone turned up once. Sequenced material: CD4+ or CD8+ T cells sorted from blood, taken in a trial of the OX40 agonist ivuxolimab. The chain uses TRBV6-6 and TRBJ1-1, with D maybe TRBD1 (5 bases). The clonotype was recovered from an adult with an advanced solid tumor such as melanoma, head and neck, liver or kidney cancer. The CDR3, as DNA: TGTGCCAGCCGGGGGGGGACTGAAGCTTTCTTT. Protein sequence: CASRGGTEAFF.